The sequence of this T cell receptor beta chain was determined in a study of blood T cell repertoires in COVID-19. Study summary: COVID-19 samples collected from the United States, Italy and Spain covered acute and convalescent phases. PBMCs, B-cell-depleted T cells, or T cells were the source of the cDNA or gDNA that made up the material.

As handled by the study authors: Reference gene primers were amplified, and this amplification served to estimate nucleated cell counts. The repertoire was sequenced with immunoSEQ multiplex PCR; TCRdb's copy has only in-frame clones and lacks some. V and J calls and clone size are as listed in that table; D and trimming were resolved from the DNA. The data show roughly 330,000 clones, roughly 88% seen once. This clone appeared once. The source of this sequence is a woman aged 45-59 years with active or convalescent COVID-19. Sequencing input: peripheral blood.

CDR3 bases: TGTGCCAGCAGTATAGGACAGGGGAACACCGGGGAGCTGTTTTTT. It specifies CASSIGQGNTGELFF. The chain carries TRBV27 and TRBJ2-2, with 8 bases matching TRBD1. V was clipped by 5 bases and J by 1 base; unmatched bases: 3. Germline assignment: CDR1 MNHEY and CDR2 SMNVEV (reference sequence). The length of the CDR3 is 15 residues.